The T cell receptor (beta chain) under discussion was sequenced for a study of shared clonotypes between healthy human individuals. Overall study findings and caveats: There were few donors, and this limited the genetic and exposure-history diversity represented. At large depth, rarefaction still showed sorted-subset sequencing to be incomplete. All-four-donor shared clonotypes had higher generation probabilities than non-shared clonotypes did.

Concerning this clone: Its antigen is unidentified.

Sequencing was performed with immunoSEQ multiplex PCR; in TCRdb, only in-frame clones are kept and a portion is missing. This sample carries a few million clones, 90% to 95% of them seen once, and the ten largest clones take roughly 0.36%. The donors, all of them Caucasian adults, lived in Nashville, Tennessee. The clonotype comes from a man younger than 35 in good health. Some clones in this sample may be carry-over from other donors' samples. Sequenced sample: naive CD4+ T cells from PBMCs. Subset of the sample: CD45RA+ positively selected.

CDR3 nucleotides: TGTGCCAGCAGCCGTACGGATACCATATATTTT. Its translation is CASSRTDTIYF. The chain joins TRBV28 to TRBJ1-3; D gene unclear. Looked up from germline, CDR1 is MDHEN and CDR2 is SYDVKM. V was pared by 6 bases and J by 10 bases, with 10 bases between. CDR3 length: 11 residues.